Listed here are 28 T cell receptor beta chains from one sample, sequenced in a study of blood T cell repertoires in COVID-19. Assay: immunoSEQ multiplex PCR; the TCRdb copy retains only in-frame clones and omits some. The sample has about 97,000 clones, 70% to 90% seen once. The sequencing input was peripheral blood. The receptors derive from a woman aged 25 to 45 with acute or convalescent COVID-19.

This chain links TRBV12-3 or TRBV12-4 with TRBJ1-4; unclear D gene. V was shortened by 6 bases and J by 12 bases, with 11 bases between the two germline ends. CDR3 size: 11 residues. CDR3 sequence reads: CASSPGGELFF. The CDR3 DNA reads as TGTGCCAGCAGCCCCGGAGGCGAACTGTTTTTT.

The rearrangement links TRBV5-1 to TRBJ1-1, with D possibly matching TRBD1 (5 bases). The CDR3 is 13 amino acids. The V gene's germline CDR1 is SGHRS and CDR2 YFSETQ. Trimming stripped 0 bases from V and 11 bases from J, with 14 bases between. The CDR3 DNA reads TGCGCCAGCAGCTTGGTCGGGGGAGAGAAGGCTTTCTTT. It yields the protein CASSLVGGEKAFF.

This clone came up once. The chain is built from TRBV6-1 and TRBJ2-1; a possible D gene is TRBD1 (6 bases). The CDR3 spans 17 residues. CDR1 is MNHNS and CDR2 is SASEGT in the germline V gene. Trimming removed 3 bases at V and 2 bases at J, with 17 bases between. CDR3 amino acids: CASSEERQVRTYNEQFF. The CDR3 DNA reads as TGTGCCAGCAGTGAGGAGCGACAGGTGCGGACCTACAATGAGCAGTTCTTC.

The V call is TRBV7-2, the J call TRBJ1-4; D unclear. Germline CDR1 is SGHTA and CDR2 is FQGNSA. Trimming took off 5 bases at V and 3 bases at J, with 13 bases between the two ends. The CDR3 has 15 amino acids. This CDR3 reads CASSLRPGSNEKLFF. The DNA of the CDR3 is TGTGCCAGCAGCCTTCGACCGGGGTCTAATGAAAAACTGTTTTTT.

V is TRBV9 and J is TRBJ2-1; 7 nucleotides agree with TRBD2. Germline CDR1 reads SGDLS; CDR2 reads YYNGEE. This CDR3 contains 16 residues. Trimming removed 3 bases from V and 7 bases from J; junction bases left unmatched: 13. CDR3 amino acids: CASSGKWTSRTNEQFF. CDR3 DNA: TGTGCCAGCAGCGGAAAATGGACTAGTCGGACGAATGAGCAGTTCTTC.

V is TRBV7-9 and J is TRBJ2-1, with 8 positions matching TRBD2. The CDR3 spans 13 residues. The V segment lost 11 bases and the J segment 0 bases; nucleotides outside the gene matches: 3. Germline CDR1 SEHNR, CDR2 FQNEAQ (reference sequence). CDR3 nucleotides: TGTGCCCTAGCGGGCGACTCCTACAATGAGCAGTTCTTC. Residues: CALAGDSYNEQFF.

The sample holds a few counts of this clone. The chain couples TRBV5-1 to TRBJ1-6; D is uncertain. V was shortened by 2 bases and J by 8 bases, with 8 bases between the two germline ends. The CDR3 length is 13 residues. CDR1 and CDR2 (germline): SGHRS, YFSETQ. The DNA for the CDR3 is TGCGCCAGCAGCTTTAAAGAGGATTCACCCCTCCACTTT. Translation: CASSFKEDSPLHF.

The chain joins TRBV19 to TRBJ2-2, with TRBD1 as a possible D gene (7 bases). The CDR3 sequence is 16 residues long. The germline gives CDR1 LNHDA, CDR2 SQIVND (reference sequence). Trimming stripped 7 bases from V and 6 bases from J, with 21 bases between. The CDR3 here is CASTARGQAGAGELFF. As DNA, the CDR3 is TGTGCCAGTACCGCAAGGGGGCAAGCGGGCGCCGGGGAGCTGTTTTTT.

CDR3 nucleotide sequence: TGTGCCAGCAGCTTAGGGGCTAGCTCCGGGGATACGCAGTATTTT. This codes for CASSLGASSGDTQYF. V is TRBV7-9 and J is TRBJ2-3; possibly TRBD2 for D (5 bases). CDR3 length: 15 amino acids. The germline V gene encodes CDR1 SEHNR and CDR2 FQNEAQ (reference sequence). V lost 1 base and J 6 bases, leaving 14 bases between the germline ends.

The CDR3 DNA is TGTGCCATCAGTGAGTCCTCAGACAGGGAAAAACTGTTTTTT. Its translation is CAISESSDREKLFF. The chain recombines TRBV10-3 with TRBJ1-4, with TRBD1 as a possible D gene (6 bases). The CDR3 loop spans 14 amino acids. The germline V gene has CDR1 ENHRY and CDR2 SYGVKD. V lost 0 bases and J lost 8, with 10 bases in between.

The chain has TRBV2 and TRBJ1-5, with 7 bases lining up with TRBD1. The CDR3 consists of 14 residues. Per germline, CDR1 SNHLY and CDR2 FYNNEI. V lost 5 bases and J lost 7; bases outside the gene matches: 8. The CDR3 bases are TGTGCCAGCAGTTTGACAGGGTCCCGACAGCCCCAGCATTTT. It translates to CASSLTGSRQPQHF.

J is TRBJ1-2 and V is TRBV20-1; D is possibly TRBD1 (6 bases). Germline loops: CDR1 DFQATT, CDR2 SNEGSKA (reference sequence). Trimming removed 2 bases at V and 8 bases at J, with 9 bases between. The CDR3 runs 11 residues. The CDR3 nucleotides read TGCAGTGCTAGAAAGGGGGTAGGCTACACCTTC. Translation gives CSARKGVGYTF.

The chain combines TRBV5-1 with TRBJ1-2; D is ambiguous. V was trimmed by 2 bases and J by 2 bases, leaving 7 bases between them. This CDR3 contains 13 residues. Germline V gene data show CDR1 as SGHRS and CDR2 as YFSETQ. CDR3 sequence reads: CASSLGGNYGYTF. The CDR3 DNA is TGCGCCAGCAGCTTAGGAGGGAACTATGGCTACACCTTC.

This clone showed up just a few times. The chain recombines TRBV18 with TRBJ1-2; 8 bases are a match to TRBD1. The CDR3 runs 15 residues. Losses at the gene ends were 0 bases for V and 5 bases for J; bases not matched to a gene: 5. Germline V gives CDR1 KGHSH, CDR2 LQKENI. Written as DNA, the CDR3 is TGTGCCAGCTCACCACCGGATACAGGGGGTTATGGCTACACCTTC. Translated: CASSPPDTGGYGYTF.

This clone was seen just once. V and J are TRBV27 and TRBJ2-1, with 11 bases lining up with TRBD2. The CDR3 is made up of 11 amino acids. Germline CDR1 is MNHEY and CDR2 is SMNVEV (reference sequence). V was pared by 6 bases and J by 13 bases, with 2 bases of the junction left unmatched. Here the CDR3 reads CASRTSGEQFF. The CDR3 DNA follows: TGTGCCAGCAGGACTAGCGGGGAACAGTTCTTC.

The table lists this clone with a few counts. V and J are TRBV19 and TRBJ2-2, with D possibly being TRBD1 (6 bases). The V and J ends lost 5 bases and 5 bases respectively, with 12 bases between them. Per germline, CDR1 LNHDA and CDR2 SQIVND (reference sequence). This CDR3 has 14 residues. CDR3 DNA sequence: TGTGCCAGTAGTCAGGCAGGGGATACCGGGGAGCTGTTTTTT. Translated: CASSQAGDTGELFF.

This chain links TRBV10-2 with TRBJ2-1; 7 positions match TRBD2. Trimming at V came to 6 bases and at J to 0 bases, leaving 5 bases not matched to a gene. The CDR3 has 15 residues. Germline loops: CDR1 WSHSY, CDR2 SAAADI. The CDR3 region is CASSGGTPSYNEQFF. CDR3 in DNA: TGCGCCAGCAGCGGGGGGACCCCCTCCTACAATGAGCAGTTCTTC.

The chain links TRBV27 to TRBJ2-7; TRBD1 aligns across 10 bases. Germline values: CDR1 MNHEY, CDR2 SMNVEV (reference sequence). J gave up 2 bases and V 6 bases, and 4 bases lay outside the gene matches. The CDR3 spans 14 residues. As DNA, the CDR3 is TGTGCCAGCAGGTCCGGGACAGGGGCCTACGAGCAGTACTTC. It encodes CASRSGTGAYEQYF.

The rearrangement links TRBV12-3 or TRBV12-4 to TRBJ1-3; D uncertain. The V end was cut by 3 bases, the J end by 2 bases, with 2 bases between. The CDR3 is 12 residues long. The CDR3 is CASSFAGNTIYF. The CDR3 DNA sequence: TGTGCCAGCAGTTTCGCTGGAAACACCATATATTTT.

This chain links TRBV11-2 with TRBJ2-3; 10 bases align to TRBD2. The CDR3 sequence is 15 residues long. Germline V gene sequence: CDR1 SGHAT, CDR2 FQNNGV. Trimming cost V 5 bases and J 2 bases; bases outside gene matches: 4. CDR3 protein: CASSVSGGYTDTQYF. CDR3 DNA: TGTGCCAGCAGCGTTAGCGGGGGGTACACAGATACGCAGTATTTT. The variable domain in full, with the rest retrieved from reference TRBV11-2 and TRBJ2-3, is EAGVAQSPRYKIIEKRQSVAFWCNPISGHATLYWYQQILGQGPKLLIQFQNNGVVDDSQLPKDRFSAERLKGVDSTLKIQPAKLEDSAVYLCASSVSGGYTDTQYFGPGTRLTVL.

The J gene is TRBJ1-1, the V gene TRBV19, with D perhaps TRBD1 (5 bases). Trimming pared 6 bases from V and 10 bases from J, leaving 12 bases between. The germline V gene encodes CDR1 LNHDA and CDR2 SQIVND (reference sequence). The CDR3 contains 11 residues. The CDR3: CASRRQGLAFF. DNA of the CDR3: TGTGCCAGTAGACGTCAGGGACTAGCTTTCTTT.

The gene calls are TRBV18 and TRBJ2-7; 9 bases align to TRBD1. J gave up 2 bases and V 2 bases, and 13 bases lay outside the gene matches. This CDR3 contains 18 residues. Germline V lookup: CDR1 KGHSH, CDR2 LQKENI. The CDR3 protein is CASSPFGLGQGRTYEQYF. CDR3 in DNA: TGTGCCAGCTCACCATTCGGCCTGGGACAGGGACGGACCTACGAGCAGTACTTC.

The CDR3 sequence is CASSDSSGSLAGYTF. The CDR3 DNA is TGTGCCAGCAGTGATTCCTCCGGGTCCTTAGCTGGCTACACCTTC. The gene calls are TRBV2 and TRBJ1-2; D is unresolved. V was shortened by 3 bases and J by 7 bases, with 18 bases between the two germline ends. This CDR3 spans 15 amino acids. Germline CDR1 is SNHLY and CDR2 is FYNNEI. Supplemented by reference TRBV2 and TRBJ1-2, the full variable domain reads EPEVTQTPSHQVTQMGQEVILRCVPISNHLYFYWYRQILGQKVEFLVSFYNNEISEKSEIFDDQFSVERPDGSNFTLKIRSTKLEDSAMYFCASSDSSGSLAGYTFGSGTRLTVV.

The chain is built from TRBV9 and TRBJ2-1; tentatively, D is TRBD1 (6 bases). The CDR3 contains 17 residues. From germline, CDR1 is SGDLS and CDR2 YYNGEE. The germline V and J ends were trimmed by 3 bases and 4 bases, with 20 bases remaining between them. In DNA, the CDR3 is TGTGCCAGCAGCGACCCTGTGGGACAAGAAGATTACAATGAGCAGTTCTTC. This translates into CASSDPVGQEDYNEQFF.

The chain couples TRBV1 to TRBJ1-1. TRBV1 is a listed pseudogene. This CDR3 region has 17 residues. The CDR3 DNA is TGCACCAGCAGCCAAGAGGGGGGAACAGATTCGTTCACTGAAGCTTTCTTT. Translation gives CTSSQEGGTDSFTEAFF.

This clone was recorded a few times. The chain is built from TRBV28 and TRBJ1-5; no definite D call. The V gene's germline CDR1 is MDHEN and CDR2 SYDVKM. Trimming pared 6 bases from V and 0 bases from J, leaving 12 bases between. The CDR3 covers 15 residues. The CDR3 loop is CASRPGSVSNQPQHF. The DNA of the CDR3 is TGTGCCAGCAGACCGGGTAGTGTTAGCAATCAGCCCCAGCATTTT.

This clone was counted between two and nine times. The rearrangement uses TRBV12-3 or TRBV12-4 and TRBJ1-2; TRBD1 matches at 8 bases. V lost 6 bases to trimming and J lost 4 bases; unmatched junction nucleotides: 4. The CDR3 covers 13 residues. The CDR3 DNA reads as TGTGCCAGCAGACCGGACAGGGCCTATGGCTACACCTTC. This translates into CASRPDRAYGYTF.

This clone was seen a few times. The genes are TRBV25-1 and TRBJ1-1; 9 bases map to TRBD1. The V gene end was trimmed by 4 bases and the J gene end by 4 bases; junction bases not matched to a gene: 1. This CDR3 is built from 13 residues. CDR1 and CDR2 from the germline V gene are MGHDK and SYGVNS. This CDR3 is CASSVQGATEAFF. In DNA form, the CDR3 reads TGTGCCAGCAGTGTACAGGGGGCCACTGAAGCTTTCTTT.